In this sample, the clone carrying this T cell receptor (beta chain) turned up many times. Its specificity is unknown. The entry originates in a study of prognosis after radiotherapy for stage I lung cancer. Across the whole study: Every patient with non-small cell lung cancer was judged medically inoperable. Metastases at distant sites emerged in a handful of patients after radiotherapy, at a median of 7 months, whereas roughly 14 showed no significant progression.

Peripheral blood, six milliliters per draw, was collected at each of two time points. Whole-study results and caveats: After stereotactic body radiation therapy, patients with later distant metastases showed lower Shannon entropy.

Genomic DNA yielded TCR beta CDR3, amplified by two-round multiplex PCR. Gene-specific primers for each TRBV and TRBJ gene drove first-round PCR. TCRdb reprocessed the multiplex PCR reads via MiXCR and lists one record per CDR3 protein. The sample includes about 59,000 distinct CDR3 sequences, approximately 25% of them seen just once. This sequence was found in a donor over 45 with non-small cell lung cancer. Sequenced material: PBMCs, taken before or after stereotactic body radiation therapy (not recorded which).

CDR3 sequence (DNA): TGTGCCAGCAGTCTTGGGGGCAGGGGGCGGCGCGAGCAGTACTTC. This codes for CASSLGGRGRREQYF. This sequence joins TRBV3-1 and TRBJ2-7, with 8 positions matching TRBD1. This CDR3 comprises 15 residues. Germline values: CDR1 LGHDT, CDR2 YNNKEL (reference sequence). Trimming at V came to 6 bases and at J to 6 bases, leaving 13 bases not matched to a gene.